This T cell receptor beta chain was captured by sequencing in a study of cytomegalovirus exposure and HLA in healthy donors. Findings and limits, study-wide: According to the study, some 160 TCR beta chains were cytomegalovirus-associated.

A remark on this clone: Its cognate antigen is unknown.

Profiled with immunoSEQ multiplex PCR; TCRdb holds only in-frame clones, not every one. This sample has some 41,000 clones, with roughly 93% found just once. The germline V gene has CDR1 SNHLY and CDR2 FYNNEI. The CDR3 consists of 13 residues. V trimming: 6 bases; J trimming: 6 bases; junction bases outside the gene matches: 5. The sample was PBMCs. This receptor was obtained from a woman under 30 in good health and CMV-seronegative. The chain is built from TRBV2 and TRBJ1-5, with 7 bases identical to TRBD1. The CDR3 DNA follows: TGTGCCAGCAGCACAGGGGAAGGTCAGCCCCAGCATTTT. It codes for CASSTGEGQPQHF.